This is a list of T cell receptor beta chains from one sample in a study of T cell therapy after organ transplantation. The assay was immunoSEQ multiplex PCR, and TCRdb's table has in-frame clones only and misses some. This sample has about 20,000 clones; less than 90% occur once, and the top ten carry 30% to 40%. These receptors lack a known antigen. The sample consisted of CD8+ T cells from blood, taken after autologous CMV-specific T cell therapy. Receptors were obtained from a human patient who had received a solid organ transplant and had CMV disease. A subset of T cells may come from the graft donor. CDR3s include the opening cysteine and the closing phenylalanine or tryptophan. Fields, in order: V gene, clone size, J gene, D gene, CDR3 DNA, CDR3 protein. The D gene is left open where the match is weak. Clone size is stated in some rows and not others, as once, few, many or a class when expanded.

TRBV11-3	-	TRBJ2-2	-	TGTGCCAGCAGCTTAGAGTCGAACACCGGGGAGCTGTTTTTT	CASSLESNTGELFF
TRBV27	-	TRBJ2-2	-	TGTGCCAGCAGTTTAATCGTCGGGACCGGGGAGCTGTTTTTT	CASSLIVGTGELFF
TRBV27	-	TRBJ1-1	-	TGTGCCAGCAGGGGGCAGGGAAGGGGGTGGGCGAACACTGAAGCTTTCTTT	CASRGQGRGWANTEAFF
TRBV9	once	TRBJ2-6	-	TGTGCCAGCAGCGTACCCCAGGGAGTGGGCACCAACGTCCTGACTTTC	CASSVPQGVGTNVLTF
TRBV2	-	TRBJ1-5	TRBD1	TGTGCCAGCAGGGGACAGAAGCTGGGTCAGCCCCAGCATTTT	CASRGQKLGQPQHF
TRBV16	-	TRBJ2-7	-	TGTGCCAGCAGCTTGATTAACACGGACTCCTACGAGCAGTACTTC	CASSLINTDSYEQYF
TRBV16	-	TRBJ1-2	-	TGTGCCAGCAGCCAATCAAAGCGTCAGGGCTACACCTTC	CASSQSKRQGYTF
TRBV19	-	TRBJ2-7	-	TGTGCCAGTAGTTTGACGTCTACCTACGAGCAGTACTTC	CASSLTSTYEQYF
TRBV4-3	-	TRBJ2-1	-	TGCGCCAGCAGCCAATCCGCCGGGACGACCTACGGAGTAAATGAGCAGTTCTTC	CASSQSAGTTYGVNEQFF
TRBV7-6	-	TRBJ1-2	-	TGTGCCAGCAGCTTAGCGGCAGCGGACCTCTATGGCTACACCTTC	CASSLAAADLYGYTF
TRBV7-2	-	TRBJ2-7	TRBD1	TGTGCCAGCAGCTTAGCGGGACAGGGGTGGGAGCAGTACTTC	CASSLAGQGWEQYF
TRBV10-3	-	TRBJ2-5	-	TGTGCCATCCAGGACGGAGAGACCCAGTACTTC	CAIQDGETQYF
TRBV25-1	-	TRBJ1-6	-	TGTGCCAGCAGTGAGGGGACTTATAATTCACCCCTCCACTTT	CASSEGTYNSPLHF
TRBV19	-	TRBJ2-3	-	TGTGCCAGTAGTATGGGGCTAGCAACTAGCACAGATACGCAGTATTTT	CASSMGLATSTDTQYF
TRBV28	once	TRBJ2-7	-	TGTGCCAGCAGCCTATTTGCCTACGAGCAGTACTTC	CASSLFAYEQYF
TRBV28	medium-sized	TRBJ2-1	TRBD2	TGTGCCAGCAGCCCTGGGACTAGCGGAAATGAGCAGTTCTTC	CASSPGTSGNEQFF
TRBV25-1	-	TRBJ2-7	-	TGTGCCAGCAGTGAAAGTATGGGGGTCTACGAGCAGTACTTC	CASSESMGVYEQYF
TRBV28	-	TRBJ2-1	-	TGTGCCAGCAGTTCCCGGGGTAGTGTCGATGAGCAGTTCTTC	CASSSRGSVDEQFF
TRBV29-1	-	TRBJ2-5	-	TGCAGCGTTTCCGGAGGGGAGACCCAGTACTTC	CSVSGGETQYF
TRBV4-2	-	TRBJ2-7	-	TGTGCCAGCAGCCAAGACGCGTATCTAGCACAGTCGATATCGGGGCCCTACGAGCAGTACTTC	CASSQDAYLAQSISGPYEQYF
TRBV2	-	TRBJ2-6	-	TGTGCCAGCTTAGGGGGCTCTGGGGCCAACGTCCTGACTTTC	CASLGGSGANVLTF
TRBV21-1	-	TRBJ2-7	-	TGTGCCAGCAGCCACCCTCGGGAGCAGTACTTC	CASSHPREQYF
TRBV7-2	-	TRBJ2-2	TRBD2	TGTGCCAGCAGGGACCCCCGGGAGGCTAACACCGGGGAGCTGTTTTTT	CASRDPREANTGELFF
TRBV7-9	-	TRBJ2-1	-	TGTGCCAGCAGTCAGGGGGGTGGTTCCTACAATGAGCAGTTCTTC	CASSQGGGSYNEQFF
TRBV5-6	once	TRBJ2-7	-	TGTGCCAGCAGCCATGGGACTGTCACCTACGAGCAGTACTTC	CASSHGTVTYEQYF
TRBV28	once	TRBJ2-7	-	TGTGCCAGCAGTTTGGCCGGGAACTCCTACGAGCAGTACTTC	CASSLAGNSYEQYF
TRBV28	-	TRBJ2-1	TRBD2	TGTGCCAGCCGTCCTGGACTAGCGGTATACAATGAGCAGTTCTTC	CASRPGLAVYNEQFF
TRBV28	-	TRBJ1-1	-	TGTGCCAGCAGTTTGGGGGGAAGTACTGAAGCTTTCTTT	CASSLGGSTEAFF
TRBV30	-	TRBJ2-7	-	TGTGCCTGGAGCGACTTTAAACCATCCGTTACAGGTTCGGCCTACGAGCAGTACTTC	CAWSDFKPSVTGSAYEQYF